This T cell receptor beta chain stems from a study of blood T cell repertoires in COVID-19. Study background: The study drew acute and convalescent COVID-19 samples from the United States, Italy and Spain.

The CDR3 covers 18 residues. After removal of 3 bases from V and 5 bases from J, the junction contained 13 bases not matched to a gene. Germline V gene data show CDR1 as SGDLS and CDR2 as YYNGEE. Sequencing used immunoSEQ multiplex PCR; TCRdb keeps in-frame clones, though not all of them. Of over 250,000 clones in the sample, more than 90% are singletons; the top ten hold 2% to 3%. Sequenced: peripheral blood. The chain carries TRBV9 and TRBJ2-1; 11 nucleotides align to TRBD1. The sequence derives from a person under 35 with COVID-19, enrolled during active disease. Here the CDR3 reads CASSADTLGQGVHNEQFF. CDR3 in DNA: TGTGCCAGCAGCGCTGACACTTTGGGACAGGGGGTTCACAATGAGCAGTTCTTC.